This TCR beta chain was obtained from a study of T and B cells in COVID-19 patients. Study conclusions and caveats: Sorted SARS-CoV-2-responsive or tetramer+ T cells and CD4+, regulatory and CD8+ subsets were not yet sequenced.

Blood genomic DNA input for TRB amplification was 250-500 ng. TRB rearrangements were amplified by multiplex PCR with BIOMED2 TRB-A/B primers. TCRdb itself ran the multiplex PCR reads through MiXCR, one entry per CDR3 protein. This table holds around 8,000 distinct CDR3 sequences, around 31% found once. V lost 4 bases to trimming and J lost 1 base, with 18 bases between them. The CDR3 extends over 17 amino acids. Germline V CDR1 and CDR2: LNHDA, SQIVND (reference sequence). This clonotype is labeled as medium-sized. Its antigen is still unknown. Material: blood. This TCR derives from a human donor with active COVID-19. This rearrangement joins TRBV19 to TRBJ2-3; D is possibly TRBD1 (5 bases). CDR3 residues: CASSTQGRWGGTDTQYF. The CDR3 DNA sequence: TGTGCCAGTAGTACCCAAGGACGGTGGGGCGGCACAGATACGCAGTATTTT.